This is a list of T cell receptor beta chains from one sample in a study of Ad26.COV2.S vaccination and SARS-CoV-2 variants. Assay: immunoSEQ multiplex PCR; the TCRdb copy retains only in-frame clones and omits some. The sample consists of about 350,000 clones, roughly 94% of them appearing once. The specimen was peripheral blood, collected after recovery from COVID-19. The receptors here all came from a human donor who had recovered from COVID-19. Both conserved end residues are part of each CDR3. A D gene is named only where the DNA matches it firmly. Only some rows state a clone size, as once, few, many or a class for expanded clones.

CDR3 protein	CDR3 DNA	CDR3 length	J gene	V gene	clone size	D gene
CASRDRDRETQYF	TGTGCCAGCAGGGACAGGGACCGGGAGACCCAGTACTTC	13	TRBJ2-5	TRBV21-1	-	-
CASSLAGSWNQPQHF	TGTGCCAGCAGCTTGGCGGGGTCTTGGAATCAGCCCCAGCATTTT	15	TRBJ1-5	TRBV5-5	-	-
CASSFRRGNTEAFF	TGTGCCAGCAGCTTTCGACGGGGGAACACTGAAGCTTTCTTT	14	TRBJ1-1	TRBV13	once	-
CASSGHSGGNSYNEQFF	TGTGCCAGCAGTGGTCATAGCGGGGGGAACTCCTACAATGAGCAGTTCTTC	17	TRBJ2-1	TRBV25-1	-	TRBD2
CASAGQGMNTEAFF	TGTGCCAGCGCAGGCCAGGGGATGAACACTGAAGCTTTCTTT	14	TRBJ1-1	TRBV2	-	-
CASSSPGHMNTEAFF	TGTGCCAGCAGTTCACCGGGGCATATGAACACTGAAGCTTTCTTT	15	TRBJ1-1	TRBV6-2/TRBV6-3	-	-
CASSDPRGSYTEAFF	TGCGCCAGCAGTGACCCCAGGGGTTCGTACACTGAAGCTTTCTTT	15	TRBJ1-1	TRBV10-2	-	-
CASTRTANQPQHF	TGTGCCAGCACCCGGACAGCTAATCAGCCCCAGCATTTT	13	TRBJ1-5	TRBV2	-	-
CASSLVRGNSEAFF	TGCGCCAGCAGCTTGGTCCGGGGAAATTCTGAAGCTTTCTTT	14	TRBJ1-1	TRBV5-1	-	-
CASSLGPGGNQPQHF	TGCGCCAGCAGCTTGGGGCCAGGGGGGAATCAGCCCCAGCATTTT	15	TRBJ1-5	TRBV5-1	-	TRBD1
CASSINGQGYSNQPQHF	TGTGCCAGTAGTATCAATGGACAGGGGTATAGCAATCAGCCCCAGCATTTT	17	TRBJ1-5	TRBV19	-	TRBD1
CASSTAGSLYNEQFF	TGTGCCAGCAGCACGGCCGGGTCCCTTTACAATGAGCAGTTCTTC	15	TRBJ2-1	TRBV7-6	-	-
CASSPPDRGWPWELFF	TGTGCCAGCTCACCGCCCGACAGGGGCTGGCCATGGGAACTGTTTTTT	16	TRBJ1-4	TRBV18	-	TRBD1
CASSEAGGSTDTQYF	TGCGCCAGCAGTGAGGCAGGGGGCTCGACAGATACGCAGTATTTT	15	TRBJ2-3	TRBV10-1	-	TRBD1
CASRTLVGYTF	TGTGCCAGTAGGACTCTAGTGGGCTACACCTTC	11	TRBJ1-2	TRBV19	few	-
CASSGLDRANSPLHF	TGTGCCAGCAGTGGTCTGGACAGGGCAAATTCACCCCTCCACTTT	15	TRBJ1-6	TRBV2	once	TRBD1
CASSLGADSGANVLTF	TGTGCCAGCAGCTTAGGGGCAGACTCTGGGGCCAACGTCCTGACTTTC	16	TRBJ2-6	TRBV7-9	-	-
CASSQGDRGRSSPLHF	TGTGCCAGCAGCCAAGGTGACAGGGGAAGGAGTTCACCCCTCCACTTT	16	TRBJ1-6	TRBV3-1/TRBV3-2	-	TRBD1
CASSRGRVSQPQHF	TGTGCCAGCAGCCGGGGGAGGGTGTCTCAGCCCCAGCATTTT	14	TRBJ1-5	TRBV6-2/TRBV6-3	-	-
CASSDRQGHTEAFF	TGTGCCAGCAGCGATCGACAGGGTCACACTGAAGCTTTCTTT	14	TRBJ1-1	TRBV7-9	-	TRBD1
CASRFTGGPEAFF	TGTGCCAGCAGATTTACAGGGGGCCCTGAAGCTTTCTTT	13	TRBJ1-1	TRBV7-2	-	TRBD1
CASSPRPDTEAFF	TGCGCCAGCAGCCCGAGGCCGGACACTGAAGCTTTCTTT	13	TRBJ1-1	TRBV5-1	-	-
CASSLGQAAEAFF	TGTGCCAGCAGTTTGGGTCAGGCTGCTGAAGCTTTCTTT	13	TRBJ1-1	TRBV12-3/TRBV12-4	-	-
CASRSPGEDTQYF	TGTGCCAGCAGGTCCCCGGGGGAAGATACGCAGTATTTT	13	TRBJ2-3	TRBV7-9	-	-
CASGFADGVGPQHF	TGTGCTAGTGGTTTCGCGGACGGAGTAGGGCCCCAGCATTTT	14	TRBJ1-5	TRBV12-5	-	-
CASSLVSLRVPDTQYF	TGTGCCAGCAGCTTAGTTTCGTTGCGCGTCCCAGATACGCAGTATTTT	16	TRBJ2-3	TRBV7-9	-	-
CASSLGLNYEQYF	TGTGCCAGCAGTTTAGGTCTGAACTACGAGCAGTACTTC	13	TRBJ2-7	TRBV12-3/TRBV12-4	-	-
CASIPRDGGANVLTF	TGTGCCAGTATTCCCAGGGACGGTGGGGCCAACGTCCTGACTTTC	15	TRBJ2-6	TRBV19	-	-
CASSLGKEAFF	TGTGCCAGCAGTTTAGGGAAGGAAGCTTTCTTT	11	TRBJ1-1	TRBV6-2/TRBV6-3	-	-
CASTPQTGFEAFF	TGTGCCAGCACCCCTCAAACAGGGTTCGAAGCTTTCTTT	13	TRBJ1-1	TRBV7-9	-	-
CASSSRTGGNQPQHF	TGTGCCAGCAGCTCCCGGACAGGGGGTAATCAGCCCCAGCATTTT	15	TRBJ1-5	TRBV7-9	-	TRBD1
CASSLSATSTDTQYF	TGTGCCAGCAGCTTAAGTGCGACGTCCACAGATACGCAGTATTTT	15	TRBJ2-3	TRBV7-9	-	-
CASSLGPARGPGDTQYF	TGCGCCAGCAGCTTGGGGCCGGCCCGGGGCCCGGGAGATACGCAGTATTTT	17	TRBJ2-3	TRBV5-1	-	-
CASSLALAGQPQETQYF	TGTGCCAGCAGCTTAGCGCTGGCGGGGCAACCCCAAGAGACCCAGTACTTC	17	TRBJ2-5	TRBV7-2	-	-
CASSELGRDRGRTTEAFF	TGTGCCAGCAGTGAACTGGGCCGGGACAGGGGGCGCACCACTGAAGCTTTCTTT	18	TRBJ1-1	TRBV6-1	-	TRBD1
CASSRQLQETQYF	TGTGCCAGCAGTCGACAGTTACAAGAGACCCAGTACTTC	13	TRBJ2-5	TRBV25-1	-	-
CASRIGGRKDTEAFF	TGTGCCAGTAGGATCGGGGGGCGTAAGGACACTGAAGCTTTCTTT	15	TRBJ1-1	TRBV19	-	-
CASSDRGGSDTQYF	TGTGCCAGCAGCGACAGGGGCGGTTCAGATACGCAGTATTTT	14	TRBJ2-3	TRBV6-4	-	TRBD1
CAISEGSPGNTEAFF	TGTGCCATCAGTGAAGGGAGCCCGGGGAACACTGAAGCTTTCTTT	15	TRBJ1-1	TRBV10-3	-	-
CASSLSSNYGYTF	TGTGCCAGCAGCTTGAGCTCTAACTATGGCTACACCTTC	13	TRBJ1-2	TRBV5-4	few	-
CASSDGRQGAEAFF	TGCGCCAGCAGCGACGGCCGACAGGGGGCTGAAGCTTTCTTT	14	TRBJ1-1	TRBV5-1	-	TRBD1
CASSIGTGASGNTIYF	TGTGCCAGTAGTATAGGAACAGGGGCCTCTGGAAACACCATATATTTT	16	TRBJ1-3	TRBV19	once	TRBD1
CASSSQGIDEPQHF	TGTGCCAGCAGCTCACAGGGCATTGATGAGCCCCAGCATTTT	14	TRBJ1-5	TRBV5-4	-	-
CASSPTGGANTGELFF	TGTGCCAGCAGCCCCACAGGGGGCGCGAACACCGGGGAGCTGTTTTTT	16	TRBJ2-2	TRBV7-6	-	TRBD1
CASSRGDTEAFF	TGTGCCAGCAGCAGGGGAGACACTGAAGCTTTCTTT	12	TRBJ1-1	TRBV11-3	once	-
CASSEKAGGSTDTQYF	TGTGCCAGCAGTGAAAAGGCAGGGGGTAGCACAGATACGCAGTATTTT	16	TRBJ2-3	TRBV6-4	-	TRBD1